The 17 T cell receptor beta chains listed next were all sequenced from one sample in a study of shared clonotypes between healthy human individuals. TCRdb keeps only in-frame clones here, not all; method: immunoSEQ multiplex PCR. The sample lists fewer than 650,000 clones, over 60% occurring once. The sequenced material came from PBMCs. The source of these receptors is a woman between 35 and 50 years old in good health. Some clones in this sample may be carry-over from other donors' samples.

The genes are TRBV5-1 and TRBJ2-3; 9 bases are a match to TRBD1. The ends lost 4 bases at V and 6 bases at J; junction bases unmatched: 12. The germline CDR1 and CDR2 sequences are SGHRS and YFSETQ. This CDR3 has 16 residues. CDR3 nucleotides: TGCGCCAGCAGCCCCCTTAGGACAGGGGCGTCGGATACGCAGTATTTT. Translation gives CASSPLRTGASDTQYF.

This clone was seen ten or more times. At one end the junction does not follow the germline gene, possibly because of a read error. The chain uses TRBV2 and TRBJ2-3; 9 positions match TRBD1. Germline CDR1 and CDR2: SNHLY and FYNNEI. This CDR3 contains 13 residues. This chain's CDR3 is CASSTGGTDTQYF. DNA for the CDR3: TGTGCCAGCAGCACAGGGGGCACCGATACGCAGTATTTT.

In its sample, this clone was seen many times. The sample carries other DNA sequences with the same CDR3. The chain joins TRBV30 to TRBJ1-5; D gene unclear. V lost 0 bases and J lost 5, with 11 bases in between. Germline CDR1 GTSNPN, CDR2 SVGIG (reference sequence). The CDR3 runs 14 residues. The CDR3 bases are TGTGCCTGGAGTGTACCCGGAGGATATCAGCCCCAGCATTTT. Translated: CAWSVPGGYQPQHF.

V and J are TRBV5-6 and TRBJ2-3; 8 bases match TRBD1. The germline gives CDR1 SGHDT, CDR2 YYEEEE. The CDR3 is 15 amino acids. V trimming: 3 bases; J trimming: 5 bases; junction bases outside the gene matches: 8. CDR3: CASSSRQGAGDTQYF. The CDR3 DNA sequence: TGTGCCAGCAGCTCACGGCAGGGGGCGGGAGATACGCAGTATTTT.

Regarding this clone: With a far larger clone one base away, a read error is the likely cause. The V and J genes are TRBV5-1 and TRBJ2-5; 11 nucleotides line up with TRBD1. Germline CDR1 is SGHRS and CDR2 is YFSETQ. The CDR3 is made up of 15 amino acids. J gave up 1 base and V 4 bases, and 3 bases lay outside the gene matches. The CDR3 protein is CASSQGQGVQETQYF. CDR3 coding DNA: TGCGCCAGCAGCCAGGGACAGGGGGTCCAAGAGACCCAGTACTTC.

The sample holds one count of this clone. This rearrangement joins TRBV6-6 to TRBJ1-1; D remains ambiguous. The V end lost 6 bases, the J end lost 0 bases, and 11 bases lay between the germline ends. Per the germline V gene, CDR1 is MNHNY and CDR2 is SVGAGI (reference sequence). The CDR3 is made up of 14 amino acids. The CDR3 DNA reads TGTGCCAGCAGAGGTCCCAGGATGAACACTGAAGCTTTCTTT. It yields the protein CASRGPRMNTEAFF.

The gene calls are TRBV19 and TRBJ1-3; D unclear. CDR3 length: 12 residues. The germline gives CDR1 LNHDA, CDR2 SQIVND (reference sequence). The V gene lost 6 bases and the J gene lost 9 bases, with 12 bases spanning the gap. The CDR3 is CASSDLGGTIYF. CDR3 DNA sequence: TGTGCCAGTAGCGACCTGGGCGGCACCATATATTTT.

The rearrangement links TRBV18 to TRBJ2-7; D possibly corresponds to TRBD1 (5 bases). V gave up 4 bases and J gave up 0 bases, with 10 bases separating them. Per the germline V gene, CDR1 is KGHSH and CDR2 is LQKENI. This CDR3 contains 14 residues. As DNA, the CDR3 is TGTGCCAGCTCACTGTCAGACAGCTCCTACGAGCAGTACTTC. This codes for CASSLSDSSYEQYF.

CDR3 loop: CASSERSDSYSYEQYF. The DNA of the CDR3 is TGTGCCAGCAGTGAAAGGTCGGACTCTTACTCCTACGAGCAGTACTTC. The chain combines TRBV6-1 with TRBJ2-5; tentatively, D is TRBD2 (5 bases). The end of the DNA fits TRBJ2-7 better, so the J call may be wrong. The CDR3 is 16 residues long. Germline CDR1 MNHNS, CDR2 SASEGT.

This clone has a handful of counts. This chain joins TRBV7-2 and TRBJ2-1, with TRBD1 matching over 8 bases. Trimming cost V 5 bases and J 12 bases; bases outside gene matches: 6. This CDR3 contains 12 residues. Germline CDR1 SGHTA, CDR2 FQGNSA. The CDR3 here is CASSPRQGLQFF. The CDR3 nucleotides read TGTGCCAGCAGCCCCAGACAGGGGTTGCAGTTCTTC.

The rearrangement uses TRBV6-5 and TRBJ2-1; D ambiguous. Per the germline V gene, CDR1 is MNHEY and CDR2 is SVGAGI. The germline V and J ends were trimmed by 8 bases and 5 bases, with 4 bases remaining between them. CDR3 size: 10 residues. DNA of the CDR3: TGTGCCAGCGGAAACAATGAGCAGTTCTTC. Translating gives CASGNNEQFF.

This sequence joins TRBV28 and TRBJ2-1; 8 nucleotides align to TRBD1. The ends lost 5 bases at V and 11 bases at J; junction bases unmatched: 11. Germline CDR1 is MDHEN and CDR2 is SYDVKM. The CDR3 covers 14 residues. This chain's CDR3 is CASSTWTGNGKQFF. The CDR3 nucleotides read TGTGCCAGCAGTACCTGGACAGGGAACGGGAAGCAGTTCTTC.

This chain links TRBV20-1 with TRBJ2-7; D unresolved. This CDR3 is 11 amino acids long. Trimming stripped 6 bases from V and 6 bases from J, with 12 bases between. From germline, CDR1 is DFQATT and CDR2 SNEGSKA (reference sequence). In DNA form, the CDR3 reads TGCAGTGCGAACCTATTCCGCGAGCAGTACTTC. It is translated as CSANLFREQYF.

The chain links TRBV28 to TRBJ2-7; tentatively, D is TRBD1 (7 bases). The CDR3 totals 15 residues. V was clipped by 2 bases and J by 7 bases, with 18 bases between them. Per germline, CDR1 MDHEN and CDR2 SYDVKM. CDR3 amino acids: CASSLRGDSVGEQYF. CDR3 sequence (DNA): TGTGCCAGCAGTTTAAGGGGGGACAGTGTGGGAGAGCAGTACTTC.

V gene TRBV29-1 combines with J gene TRBJ2-5; either TRBD1 or TRBD2 may supply D (6 bases each). Between the trimmed V and J ends, which lost 3 bases and 4 bases, there was a span of 9 bases. CDR1 SQVTM and CDR2 ANQGSEA come from the germline V gene. This CDR3 has 12 residues. The CDR3 DNA reads as TGCAGCGTTGACAAGGGGGGAGAGACCCAGTACTTC. This encodes CSVDKGGETQYF. The full variable domain, completed using reference TRBV29-1 and TRBJ2-5, is SAVISQKPSRDICQRGTSLTIQCQVDSQVTMMFWYRQQPGQSLTLIATANQGSEATYESGFVIDKFPISRPNLTFSTLTVSNMSPEDSSIYLCSVDKGGETQYFGPGTRLLVL.

This rearrangement joins TRBV28 to TRBJ1-4; D is perhaps TRBD1 (6 bases). Looked up from germline, CDR1 is MDHEN and CDR2 is SYDVKM. The CDR3 has 14 amino acids. V lost 2 bases to trimming and J lost 12 bases, with 16 bases between them. The CDR3 nucleotides are TGTGCCAGCAGTTTAGAGGACAGTCGGTTAGAACTGTTTTTT. Translating gives CASSLEDSRLELFF.

The rearrangement links TRBV7-9 to TRBJ1-5; TRBD1 matches at 7 bases. The CDR3 runs to 18 residues. Trimming cost V 5 bases and J 0 bases; bases outside gene matches: 13. Germline V gene lookup returns CDR1 SEHNR and CDR2 FQNEAQ (reference sequence). In DNA form, the CDR3 reads TGTGCCAGCAGCCCGAAGGGACAGAAATCTTATAGCAATCAGCCCCAGCATTTT. This translates into CASSPKGQKSYSNQPQHF. Drawing the rest from reference TRBV7-9 and TRBJ1-5, the complete variable domain is DTGVSQNPRHKITKRGQNVTFRCDPISEHNRLYWYRQTLGQGPEFLTYFQNEAQLEKSRLLSDRFSAERPKGSFSTLEIQRTEQGDSAMYLCASSPKGQKSYSNQPQHFGDGTRLSIL.